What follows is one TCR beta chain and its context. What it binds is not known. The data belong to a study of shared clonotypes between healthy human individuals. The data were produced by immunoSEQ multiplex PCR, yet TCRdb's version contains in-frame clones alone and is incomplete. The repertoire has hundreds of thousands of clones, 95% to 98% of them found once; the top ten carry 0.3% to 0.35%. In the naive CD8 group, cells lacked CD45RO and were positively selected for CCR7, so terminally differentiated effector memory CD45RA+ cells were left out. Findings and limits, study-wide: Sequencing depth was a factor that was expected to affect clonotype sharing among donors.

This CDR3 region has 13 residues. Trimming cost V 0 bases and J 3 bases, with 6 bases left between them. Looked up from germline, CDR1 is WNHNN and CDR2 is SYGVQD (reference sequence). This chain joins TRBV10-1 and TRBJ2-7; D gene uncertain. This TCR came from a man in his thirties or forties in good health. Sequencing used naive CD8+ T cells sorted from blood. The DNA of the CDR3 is TGCGCCAGCAGTGAGTCGAACAGCTACGAGCAGTACTTC. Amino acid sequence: CASSESNSYEQYF.